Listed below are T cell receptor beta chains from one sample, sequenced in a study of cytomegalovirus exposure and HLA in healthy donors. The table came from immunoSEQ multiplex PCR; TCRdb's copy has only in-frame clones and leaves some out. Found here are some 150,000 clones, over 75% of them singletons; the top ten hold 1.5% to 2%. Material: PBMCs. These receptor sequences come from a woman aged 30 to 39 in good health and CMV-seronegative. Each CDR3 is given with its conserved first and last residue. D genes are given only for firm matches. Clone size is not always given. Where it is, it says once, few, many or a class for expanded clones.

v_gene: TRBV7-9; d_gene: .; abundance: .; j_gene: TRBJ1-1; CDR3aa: CASSLGGVEAFF; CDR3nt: TGTGCCAGCAGCTTAGGGGGGGTTGAAGCTTTCTTT
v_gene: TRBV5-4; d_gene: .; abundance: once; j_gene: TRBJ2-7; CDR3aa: CASSSPGGMYEQYF; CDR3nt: TGTGCCAGCAGCTCCCCCGGAGGAATGTACGAGCAGTACTTC
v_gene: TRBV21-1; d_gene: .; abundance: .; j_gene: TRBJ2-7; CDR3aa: CASSKLDYGTASSYEQYF; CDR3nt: TGTGCCAGCAGCAAATTGGATTACGGGACTGCGAGCTCCTACGAGCAGTACTTC
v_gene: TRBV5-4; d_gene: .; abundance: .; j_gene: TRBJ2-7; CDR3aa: CASSLDRISTYEQYF; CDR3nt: TGTGCCAGCAGCTTAGACAGGATCTCGACCTACGAGCAGTACTTC
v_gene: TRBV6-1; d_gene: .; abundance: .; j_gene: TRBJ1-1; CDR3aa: CASSEVTGNTEAFF; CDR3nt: TGTGCCAGCAGTGAAGTTACAGGGAACACTGAAGCTTTCTTT
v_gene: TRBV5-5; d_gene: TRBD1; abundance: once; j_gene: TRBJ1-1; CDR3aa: CASSLGQGFPEAFF; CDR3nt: TGTGCCAGCAGCTTGGGACAGGGTTTCCCTGAAGCTTTCTTT
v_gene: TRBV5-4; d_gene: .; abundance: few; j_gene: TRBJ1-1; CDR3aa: CASGTQGPPEAFF; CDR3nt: TGTGCCAGCGGAACACAGGGTCCGCCTGAAGCTTTCTTT
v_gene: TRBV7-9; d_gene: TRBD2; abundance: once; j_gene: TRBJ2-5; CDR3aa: CASSQGGRETQYF; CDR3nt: TGTGCCAGCAGCCAAGGCGGGAGAGAGACCCAGTACTTC
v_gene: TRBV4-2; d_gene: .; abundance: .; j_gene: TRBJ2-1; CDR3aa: CASSQDARKKQFF; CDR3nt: TGTGCCAGCAGCCAAGATGCGAGAAAGAAGCAGTTCTTC
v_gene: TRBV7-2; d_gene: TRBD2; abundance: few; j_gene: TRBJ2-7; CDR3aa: CASSLDRDGRGHEQYF; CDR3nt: TGTGCCAGCAGCTTAGATCGGGACGGGAGGGGTCACGAGCAGTACTTC
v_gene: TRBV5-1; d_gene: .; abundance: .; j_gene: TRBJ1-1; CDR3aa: CASSTPGVYTEAFF; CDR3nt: TGCGCCAGCAGTACGCCGGGGGTTTACACTGAAGCTTTCTTT
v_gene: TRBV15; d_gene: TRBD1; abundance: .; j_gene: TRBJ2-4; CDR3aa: CATMSPGQLAKNIQYF; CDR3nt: TGTGCCACCATGAGTCCGGGACAGCTAGCCAAAAACATTCAGTACTTC
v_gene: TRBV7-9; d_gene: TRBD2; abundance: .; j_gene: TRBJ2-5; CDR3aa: CASSPPLAGVSETQYF; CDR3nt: TGTGCCAGCAGCCCTCCACTAGCGGGAGTCTCGGAGACCCAGTACTTC
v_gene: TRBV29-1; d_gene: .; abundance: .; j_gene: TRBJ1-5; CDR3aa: CSVVWLGVHQPQHF; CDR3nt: TGCAGCGTTGTCTGGTTAGGGGTTCATCAGCCCCAGCATTTT
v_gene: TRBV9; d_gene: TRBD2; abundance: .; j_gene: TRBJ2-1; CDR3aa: CASSGTSGRASEQFF; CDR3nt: TGTGCCAGCAGCGGGACTAGCGGGAGGGCTAGTGAGCAGTTCTTC
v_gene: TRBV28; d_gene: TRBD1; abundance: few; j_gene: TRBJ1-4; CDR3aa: CASSSNRQGATNEKLFF; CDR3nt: TGTGCCAGCAGTTCAAACCGACAGGGCGCAACTAATGAAAAACTGTTTTTT
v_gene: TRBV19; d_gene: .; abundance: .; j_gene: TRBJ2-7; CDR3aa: CASTETGTGLPYEQYF; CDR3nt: TGTGCCAGTACCGAGACCGGGACGGGACTGCCCTACGAGCAGTACTTC
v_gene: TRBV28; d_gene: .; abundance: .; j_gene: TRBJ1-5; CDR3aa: CASSSQAYSNQPQHF; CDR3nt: TGTGCCAGCAGTTCCCAGGCTTATAGCAATCAGCCCCAGCATTTT
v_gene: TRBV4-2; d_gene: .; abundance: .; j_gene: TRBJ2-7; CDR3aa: CASSEGYEQYF; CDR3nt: TGTGCCAGCAGCGAGGGTTACGAGCAGTACTTC
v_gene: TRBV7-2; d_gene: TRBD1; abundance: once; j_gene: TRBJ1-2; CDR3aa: CASSKDRGVDYGYTF; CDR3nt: TGTGCCAGCAGCAAAGACAGGGGGGTAGACTATGGCTACACCTTC
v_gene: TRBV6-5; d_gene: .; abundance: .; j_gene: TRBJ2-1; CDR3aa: CASSPAWFNEQFF; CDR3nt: TGTGCCAGCAGCCCTGCGTGGTTCAATGAGCAGTTCTTC
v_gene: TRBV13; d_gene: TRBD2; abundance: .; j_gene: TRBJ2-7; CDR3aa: CASSLGLAGGNYEQYF; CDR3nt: TGTGCCAGCAGCTTAGGGCTAGCGGGGGGAAATTACGAGCAGTACTTC
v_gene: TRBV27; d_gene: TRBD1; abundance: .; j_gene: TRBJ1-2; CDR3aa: CASSSNLPQGAYGYTF; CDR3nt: TGTGCCAGCAGTTCGAACCTACCCCAGGGGGCGTATGGCTACACCTTC
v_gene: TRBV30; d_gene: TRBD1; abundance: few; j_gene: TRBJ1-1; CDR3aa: CAWSTKTGKDTEAFF; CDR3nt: TGTGCCTGGAGCACTAAGACAGGGAAGGACACTGAAGCTTTCTTT
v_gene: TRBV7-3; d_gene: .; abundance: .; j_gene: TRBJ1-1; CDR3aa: CASRREANTEAFF; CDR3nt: TGTGCCAGCAGACGGGAGGCTAACACTGAAGCTTTCTTT
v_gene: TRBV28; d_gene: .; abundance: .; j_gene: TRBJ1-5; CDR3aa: CASSSGGNSDQPQHF; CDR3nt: TGTGCCAGCAGTTCGGGGGGGAATAGCGATCAGCCCCAGCATTTT
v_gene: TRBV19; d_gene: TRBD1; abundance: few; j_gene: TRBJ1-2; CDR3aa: CASSIRVTGGGYGYTF; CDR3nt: TGTGCCAGTAGTATAAGGGTGACAGGGGGCGGCTATGGCTACACCTTC
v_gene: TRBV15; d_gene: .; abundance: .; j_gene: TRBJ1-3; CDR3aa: CATSRDRGFRSGNTIYF; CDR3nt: TGTGCCACCAGCAGAGACAGGGGATTTCGTTCTGGAAACACCATATATTTT
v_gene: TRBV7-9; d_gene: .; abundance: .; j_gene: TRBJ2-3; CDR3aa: CASSYPGGSSTDTQYF; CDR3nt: TGTGCCAGCAGCTACCCAGGGGGGTCTAGCACAGATACGCAGTATTTT
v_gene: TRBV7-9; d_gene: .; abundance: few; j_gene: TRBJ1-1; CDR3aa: CASSLGQNTEAFF; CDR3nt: TGTGCCAGCAGCTTGGGACAGAACACTGAAGCTTTCTTT
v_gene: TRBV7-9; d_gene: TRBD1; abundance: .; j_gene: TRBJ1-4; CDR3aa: CASSSPGQGAPNNEKLFF; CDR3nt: TGTGCCAGCAGCTCTCCGGGACAGGGGGCGCCGAATAATGAAAAACTGTTTTTT
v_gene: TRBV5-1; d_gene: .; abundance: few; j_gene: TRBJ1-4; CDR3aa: CASSLGRASEKLFF; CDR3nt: TGCGCCAGCAGCTTGGGCAGGGCGAGCGAAAAACTGTTTTTT
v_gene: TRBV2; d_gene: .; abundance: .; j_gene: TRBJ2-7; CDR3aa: CASIRGSGAPLEQYF; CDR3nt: TGTGCCAGCATAAGGGGGAGCGGGGCACCGCTAGAGCAGTACTTC
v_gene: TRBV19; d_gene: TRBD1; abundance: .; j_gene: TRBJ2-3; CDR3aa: CASSLWTGSTDTQYF; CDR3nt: TGTGCCAGTAGTTTATGGACAGGGAGCACAGATACGCAGTATTTT
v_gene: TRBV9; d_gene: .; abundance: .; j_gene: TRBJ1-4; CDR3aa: CASSSRTASNEKLFF; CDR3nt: TGTGCCAGCAGCTCGCGGACAGCTAGTAATGAAAAACTGTTTTTT
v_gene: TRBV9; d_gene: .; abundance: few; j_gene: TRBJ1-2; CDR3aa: CASSVEDGARYGYTF; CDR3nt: TGTGCCAGCAGCGTAGAAGATGGGGCGCGCTATGGCTACACCTTC
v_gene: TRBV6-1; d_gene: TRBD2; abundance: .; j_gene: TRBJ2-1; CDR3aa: CASRDFSGGYNEQFF; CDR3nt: TGTGCCAGCAGAGACTTTAGCGGGGGGTACAATGAGCAGTTCTTC
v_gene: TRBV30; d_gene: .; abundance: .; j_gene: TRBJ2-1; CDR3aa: CAWSALDRQFF; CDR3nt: TGTGCCTGGAGTGCCCTAGACAGGCAGTTCTTC
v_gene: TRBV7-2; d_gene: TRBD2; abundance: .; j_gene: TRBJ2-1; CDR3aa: CASSLDRGDREQFF; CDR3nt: TGTGCCAGCAGCTTAGATCGGGGGGATCGCGAGCAGTTCTTC
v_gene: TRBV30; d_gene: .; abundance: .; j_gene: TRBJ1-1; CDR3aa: CAWNGAGWDTEAFF; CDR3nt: TGTGCCTGGAATGGGGCAGGGTGGGACACTGAAGCTTTCTTT
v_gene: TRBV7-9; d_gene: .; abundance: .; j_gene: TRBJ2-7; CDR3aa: CASSFGAGSVEQYF; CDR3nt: TGTGCCAGCAGCTTTGGGGCGGGATCTGTCGAGCAGTACTTC
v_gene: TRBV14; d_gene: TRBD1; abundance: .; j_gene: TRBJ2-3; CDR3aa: CASSQSPGQSFLRTDTQYF; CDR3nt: TGTGCCAGCAGCCAATCGCCGGGACAGTCTTTTTTGCGCACAGATACGCAGTATTTT
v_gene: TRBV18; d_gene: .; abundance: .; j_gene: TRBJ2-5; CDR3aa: CASSRAETQYF; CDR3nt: TGTGCCAGCTCACGCGCGGAGACCCAGTACTTC
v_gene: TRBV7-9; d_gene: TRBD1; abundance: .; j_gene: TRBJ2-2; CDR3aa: CASSDGQGNTGELFF; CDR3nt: TGTGCCAGCAGCGACGGACAGGGGAACACCGGGGAGCTGTTTTTT
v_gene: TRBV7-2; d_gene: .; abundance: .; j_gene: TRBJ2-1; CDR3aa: CASSPMRYNEQFF; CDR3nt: TGTGCCAGCAGCCCGATGAGGTACAATGAGCAGTTCTTC
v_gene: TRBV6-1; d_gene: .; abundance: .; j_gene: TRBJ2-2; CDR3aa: CASRGPNTGELFF; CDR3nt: TGTGCCAGCAGGGGCCCGAACACCGGGGAGCTGTTTTTT
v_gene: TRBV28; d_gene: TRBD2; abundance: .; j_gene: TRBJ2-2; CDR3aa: CASSSLAGGTGELFF; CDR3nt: TGTGCCAGCAGTTCATTAGCGGGAGGCACCGGGGAGCTGTTTTTT
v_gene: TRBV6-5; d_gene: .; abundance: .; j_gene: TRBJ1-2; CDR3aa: CAIPGYGYTF; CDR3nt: TGTGCCATCCCCGGCTATGGCTACACCTTC
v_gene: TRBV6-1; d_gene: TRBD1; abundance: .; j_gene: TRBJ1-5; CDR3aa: CASSGDRGQPQHF; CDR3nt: TGTGCCAGCAGTGGTGACAGGGGCCAGCCCCAGCATTTT
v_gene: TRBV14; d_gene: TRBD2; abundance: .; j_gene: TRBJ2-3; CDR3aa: CASSQDLAGASTDTQYF; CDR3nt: TGTGCCAGCAGCCAAGATTTAGCGGGGGCGAGCACAGATACGCAGTATTTT
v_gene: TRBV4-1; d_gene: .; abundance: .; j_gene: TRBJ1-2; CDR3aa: CASSHLDRSDYGYTF; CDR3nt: TGCGCCAGCAGCCACCTGGACAGATCGGACTATGGCTACACCTTC
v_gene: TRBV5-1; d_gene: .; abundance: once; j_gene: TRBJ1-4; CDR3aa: CASSSPSSGGATNEKLFF; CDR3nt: TGCGCCAGCAGCTCCCCCAGCTCGGGGGGAGCAACTAATGAAAAACTGTTTTTT
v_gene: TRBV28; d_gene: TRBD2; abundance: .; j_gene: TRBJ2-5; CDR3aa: CASSPQTSGSETQYF; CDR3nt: TGTGCCAGCAGTCCCCAGACTAGCGGGAGTGAGACCCAGTACTTC
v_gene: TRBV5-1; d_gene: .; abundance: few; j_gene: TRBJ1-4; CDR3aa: CASSLKQGDEKLFF; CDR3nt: TGCGCCAGCAGCTTAAAGCAGGGCGATGAAAAACTGTTTTTT
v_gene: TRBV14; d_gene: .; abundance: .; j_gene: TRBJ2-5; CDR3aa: CASSQGAGFLETQYF; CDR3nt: TGTGCCAGCAGCCAAGGAGCAGGATTTTTAGAGACCCAGTACTTC
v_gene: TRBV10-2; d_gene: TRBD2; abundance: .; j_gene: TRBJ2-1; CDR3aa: CASSESKASGDNEQFF; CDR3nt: TGCGCCAGCAGTGAGTCGAAGGCTAGCGGGGACAATGAGCAGTTCTTC
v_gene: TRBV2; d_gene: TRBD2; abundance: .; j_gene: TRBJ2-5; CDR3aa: CASSEGLAGGEETQYF; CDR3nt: TGTGCCAGCAGTGAGGGACTAGCGGGAGGTGAAGAGACCCAGTACTTC
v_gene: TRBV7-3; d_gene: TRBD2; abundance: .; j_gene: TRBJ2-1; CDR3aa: CASSLVAGHQGNEQFF; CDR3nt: TGTGCCAGCAGCTTAGTAGCGGGACACCAAGGCAATGAGCAGTTCTTC
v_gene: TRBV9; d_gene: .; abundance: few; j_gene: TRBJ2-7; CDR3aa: CASSPRYTDYEQYF; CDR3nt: TGTGCCAGCAGCCCTCGATACACCGACTACGAGCAGTACTTC